The 11 T cell receptor beta chains in this list originate from one sample, sequenced in a study of control samples from healthy donors and cancer patients. Measured with immunoSEQ multiplex PCR; TCRdb has only the in-frame clones, and not every one. The sample yields 100,000 to 150,000 clones, more than 85% seen once. The source material was blood. These receptor sequences come from a man younger than 30 in good health.

The chain recombines TRBV6-6 with TRBJ1-6; D unresolved. CDR1 MNHNY and CDR2 SVGAGI come from the germline V gene (reference sequence). This CDR3 comprises 14 residues. Deletions cut 2 bases from V and 6 bases from J, with 8 bases between. The CDR3 region is CASSYMPINSPLHF. The CDR3 DNA reads TGTGCCAGCAGTTACATGCCCATTAATTCACCCCTCCACTTT.

The sample holds one count of this clone. The chain has TRBV5-8 and TRBJ2-7, with 8 nucleotides matching TRBD1. The CDR3 covers 17 residues. V lost 3 bases, J lost 0 bases, and 11 bases stayed unmatched. Per the germline V gene, CDR1 is SGHTS and CDR2 is YDEGEE. This chain's CDR3 is CASSWRGQVEASYEQYF. The CDR3, as DNA: TGTGCCAGCAGCTGGAGGGGACAGGTAGAGGCCTCCTACGAGCAGTACTTC.

The rearrangement joins TRBV28 to TRBJ1-3; TRBD1 agrees at 8 bases. From germline, CDR1 is MDHEN and CDR2 SYDVKM. The CDR3 is 15 residues long. V shed 4 bases and J 8 bases; nucleotides not matched to a gene: 10. CDR3 nucleotides: TGTGCCAGCAGTTCCTCCCGCAGGGGGCGCGACACCATATATTTT. It codes for CASSSSRRGRDTIYF.

The V and J genes are TRBV15 and TRBJ2-1, with 7 positions matching TRBD2. The CDR3 totals 17 residues. Germline V gene sequence: CDR1 LNHNV, CDR2 YYDKDF (reference sequence). Germline trimming cut 5 bases from V and 2 bases from J; bases unmatched to any gene: 12. CDR3 in DNA: TGTGCCACCAGCTTCAGCCCCCCTAGCGGCACCTACAATGAGCAGTTCTTC. It codes for CATSFSPPSGTYNEQFF.

This clone was detected a few times. This chain links TRBV7-9 with TRBJ1-1; possibly TRBD1 for D (5 bases). CDR1 and CDR2 from the germline V gene are SEHNR and FQNEAQ (reference sequence). The V end was cut by 5 bases, the J end by 8 bases, with 18 bases between. The CDR3 extends over 14 amino acids. CDR3 in amino acids: CASSLWQGTPEAFF. CDR3 DNA sequence: TGTGCCAGCAGCCTCTGGCAGGGAACCCCCGAAGCTTTCTTT.

This clone was observed a single time. V is TRBV19 and J is TRBJ1-4; no reliable D call. CDR1 and CDR2 from the germline V gene are LNHDA and SQIVND (reference sequence). Trimming removed 5 bases at V and 1 base at J, with 11 bases between. CDR3 size: 15 residues. The CDR3, as DNA: TGTGCCAGTAGTCCCCGGGTGGGAACTAATGAAAAACTGTTTTTT. Amino acid sequence: CASSPRVGTNEKLFF.

The genes are TRBV5-1 and TRBJ1-2; tentatively, D is TRBD1 (6 bases). This CDR3 spans 14 amino acids. V was trimmed by 3 bases and J by 2 bases, leaving 11 bases between them. Per germline, CDR1 SGHRS and CDR2 YFSETQ. CDR3 loop: CASSSRGQNYGYTF. Written as DNA, the CDR3 is TGCGCCAGCAGCTCCAGGGGCCAGAACTATGGCTACACCTTC. The full variable domain, completed using reference TRBV5-1 and TRBJ1-2, is KAGVTQTPRYLIKTRGQQVTLSCSPISGHRSVSWYQQTPGQGLQFLFEYFSETQRNKGNFPGRFSGRQFSNSRSEMNVSTLELGDSALYLCASSSRGQNYGYTFGSGTRLTVV.

This rearrangement joins TRBV24-1 to TRBJ2-2; possibly TRBD1 or TRBD2 for D (5 bases each). Trimming pared 5 bases from V and 6 bases from J, leaving 15 bases between. The CDR3 sequence is 15 residues long. Germline assignment: CDR1 KGHDR and CDR2 SFDVKD. CDR3: CATSVAGTASGELFF. For the CDR3, the DNA is TGTGCCACCAGTGTAGCCGGGACCGCGTCCGGGGAGCTGTTTTTT.

A remark on this clone: The sample has other DNA sequences that encode this CDR3 too. The V and J genes are TRBV19 and TRBJ2-2; the match to TRBD1 covers 7 bases. After removal of 6 bases from V and 1 base from J, the junction contained 2 bases not matched to a gene. Germline CDR1 LNHDA, CDR2 SQIVND (reference sequence). The CDR3 totals 14 residues. The CDR3 protein is CASSRTGNTGELFF. Here the CDR3 DNA reads TGTGCCAGTAGCCGGACAGGGAACACCGGGGAGCTGTTTTTT.

The chain joins TRBV5-1 to TRBJ1-4; tentatively, D is TRBD1 (5 bases). The V end lost 8 bases, the J end lost 3 bases, and 14 bases lay between the germline ends. Germline V gene data show CDR1 as SGHRS and CDR2 as YFSETQ. This CDR3 comprises 14 residues. CDR3 DNA sequence: TGCGCCAGTCGACTCGGGGGACCTAATGAAAAACTGTTTTTT. This gives the protein CASRLGGPNEKLFF.

The V gene is TRBV7-9, the J gene TRBJ1-1; D ambiguous. There are 12 residues in the CDR3. V gave up 5 bases and J gave up 3 bases, with 7 bases separating them. CDR1 and CDR2 from the germline V gene are SEHNR and FQNEAQ (reference sequence). The CDR3 sequence is CASSQTDTEAFF. The DNA for the CDR3 is TGTGCCAGCAGCCAGACTGACACTGAAGCTTTCTTT.